This entry features one TCR beta chain sequence. This entry belongs to a study of STAT5B mutations in CD4+ large granular lymphocyte leukemia. The CDR3 consists of 16 residues. From germline, CDR1 is SNHLY and CDR2 FYNNEI. The junction had 10 bases not matched to a gene; V was cut back by 8 bases and J by 0 bases. TCRdb's table, derived via immunoSEQ multiplex PCR, lists solely in-frame clones and lacks some. The data contain around 23,000 clones, about 80% of them singletons. The specimen sequenced was CD4+ T cells from blood buffy coats. J is TRBJ1-5 and V is TRBV2; 7 bases are shared with TRBD1. This clonotype originated in a human donor in good health. The CDR3 bases are TGTGCCAGCGGTAGGGACAGTCACATTAGCAATCAGCCCCAGCATTTT. This gives the protein CASGRDSHISNQPQHF.